This record looks at one TCR beta chain sequence and its context. The antigen is undetermined. This sample was taken from a study of blood T cells in healthy people across ages. Study-level points and caveats: Samples with more naive T cells showed higher observed beta diversity.

The use of a sample-barcoded 5' primer and a J-beta primer mix characterized a second PCR of about 6 to 12 cycles. TCRdb processed the 5' RACE reads anew with MiXCR; each CDR3 protein has one entry. The top ten clones hold roughly 22% of a sample with about 830,000 distinct CDR3 sequences, about 62% of them seen once. CDR3 length: 13 residues. Trimming removed 0 bases from V and 5 bases from J, with 5 bases in between. The germline gives CDR1 MNHEY, CDR2 SVGAGI. Ten milliliters of peripheral blood were drawn from each donor into EDTA-treated tubes. Researchers report isolating at least 6.5 million PBMCs per sample.

This clonotype was obtained from a man aged 25-40 years in good health. The chain combines TRBV6-5 with TRBJ1-3; no clear D gene. Sequencing input: blood. CDR3 region: CASSYSTRNTIYF. The DNA of the CDR3 is TGTGCCAGCAGTTACTCGACCCGAAACACCATATATTTT.